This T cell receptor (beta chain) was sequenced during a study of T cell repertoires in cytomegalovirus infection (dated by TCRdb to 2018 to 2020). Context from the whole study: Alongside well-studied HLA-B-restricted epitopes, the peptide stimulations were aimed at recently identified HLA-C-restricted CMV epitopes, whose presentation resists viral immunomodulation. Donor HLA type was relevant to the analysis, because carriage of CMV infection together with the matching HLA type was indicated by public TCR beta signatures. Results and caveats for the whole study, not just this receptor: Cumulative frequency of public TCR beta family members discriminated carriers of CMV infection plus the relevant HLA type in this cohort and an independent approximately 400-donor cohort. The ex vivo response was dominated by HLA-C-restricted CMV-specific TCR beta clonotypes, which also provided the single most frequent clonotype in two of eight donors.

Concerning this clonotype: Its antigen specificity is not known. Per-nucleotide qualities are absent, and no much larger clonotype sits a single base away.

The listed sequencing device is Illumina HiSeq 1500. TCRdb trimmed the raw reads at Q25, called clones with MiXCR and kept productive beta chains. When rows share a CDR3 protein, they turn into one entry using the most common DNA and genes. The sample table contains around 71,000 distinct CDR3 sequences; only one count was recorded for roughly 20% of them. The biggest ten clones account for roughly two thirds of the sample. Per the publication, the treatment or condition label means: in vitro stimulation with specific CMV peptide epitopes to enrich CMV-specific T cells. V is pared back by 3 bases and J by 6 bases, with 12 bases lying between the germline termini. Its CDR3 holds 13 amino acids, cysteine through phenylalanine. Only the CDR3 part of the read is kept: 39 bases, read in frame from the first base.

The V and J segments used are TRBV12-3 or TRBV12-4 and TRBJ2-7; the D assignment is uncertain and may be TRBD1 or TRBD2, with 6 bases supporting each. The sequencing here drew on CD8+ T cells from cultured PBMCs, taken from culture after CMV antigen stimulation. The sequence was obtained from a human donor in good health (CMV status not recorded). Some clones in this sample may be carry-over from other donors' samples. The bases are TGTGCCAGCAGTTTGGGGGGCGCAGGCGAGCAGTACTTC. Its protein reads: CASSLGGAGEQYF.